The rows below give T cell receptor beta chains drawn from one sample of a study of beta chain features in type 1 diabetes. TCRdb keeps only in-frame clones here, not all; method: immunoSEQ multiplex PCR. The table lists under 950,000 clones, roughly 17% of them singletons. Sequencing used naive CD4+ T cells from blood. The receptor set was obtained from a woman in her late teens or twenties in good health. The CDR3 runs from the conserved cysteine through the conserved F or W. D genes are given only for firm matches. Where a row states a size, it is once, few, many or the class of an expanded clone; other rows omit it.

abundance,v_gene,j_gene,d_gene,CDR3nt,CDR3aa
.,TRBV2,TRBJ2-7,TRBD2,TGTGCCAGCAGTGAAGCTTTTAGGCGGCGCAGCGGGAGTACCTACGAGCAGTACTTC,CASSEAFRRRSGSTYEQYF
few,TRBV25-1,TRBJ2-2,.,TGTGCCAGCAGTGGCGTCTTGGGCAGTCCGAACACCGGGGAGCTGTTTTTT,CASSGVLGSPNTGELFF
few,TRBV20-1,TRBJ2-7,.,TGCGGGCTTACAGGGACCTACGAGCAGTACTTC,CGLTGTYEQYF
few,TRBV2,TRBJ2-5,.,TGTGCCAGCAGTGAAGCGCTTGGGGGGCGAGTAGAGACCCAGTACTTC,CASSEALGGRVETQYF
.,TRBV7-9,TRBJ2-7,.,TGTGCCAGCAGCACCCAAACCTACGAGCAGTACTTC,CASSTQTYEQYF
.,TRBV10-3,TRBJ2-3,.,TGTGCCATCGATATCGGGGGCACAGATACGCAGTATTTT,CAIDIGGTDTQYF
few,TRBV18,TRBJ2-1,TRBD1,TGTGCCAGCTCACCCTTAAGCGGGACAGGGTATGAGCAGTTCTTC,CASSPLSGTGYEQFF
.,TRBV7-7,TRBJ2-5,.,TGTGCTAGCAGCTTAAATTTGGCAGGTGGAGAGACCCAGTACTTC,CASSLNLAGGETQYF
.,TRBV11-2,TRBJ2-5,.,TGTGCCAGCAGCTTAGCTAGGTACCAAGAGACCCAGTACTTC,CASSLARYQETQYF
few,TRBV7-3,TRBJ2-3,TRBD2,TGTGCCAGCAGCTTTAGCGGGGGCACAGATACGCAGTATTTT,CASSFSGGTDTQYF
few,TRBV18,TRBJ2-3,TRBD2,TGTGCCAGCTCACGGACTAGCGGTCCCACAGATACGCAGTATTTT,CASSRTSGPTDTQYF
.,TRBV7-9,TRBJ1-1,.,TGTGCCAGCAGCTTAGGGGTCACATTGAACACTGAAGCTTTCTTT,CASSLGVTLNTEAFF
.,TRBV4-3,TRBJ2-3,.,TGCGCCAGCAGCCAAGCCACTAGCATGAGCGCAGATACGCAGTATTTT,CASSQATSMSADTQYF
.,TRBV5-1,TRBJ2-7,.,TGCGCCAGCAGCCTACGAGCCGGGACGGCATTTCGGTCCTACGAGCAGTACTTC,CASSLRAGTAFRSYEQYF
few,TRBV19,TRBJ1-2,.,TGTGCCAGTAATGATGGGGGATCCCAGCATGGCTACACCTTC,CASNDGGSQHGYTF
.,TRBV5-5,TRBJ1-2,.,TGTGCCAGCAGCTTGGCCTTAGGGGCAGGTGGCTACACCTTC,CASSLALGAGGYTF
few,TRBV6-1,TRBJ2-3,.,TGTGCCAGCAGTGACCCGTTAGCGAGCACAGATACGCAGTATTTT,CASSDPLASTDTQYF
.,TRBV5-6,TRBJ1-2,TRBD1,TGTGCCAGCAGCTTTCAGGGACAGCGGCTTGGCTACACCTTC,CASSFQGQRLGYTF
few,TRBV6-1,TRBJ2-1,.,TGTGCCAGCAGTGGGACACAGGCCTCCTACAATGAGCAGTTCTTC,CASSGTQASYNEQFF
few,TRBV7-2,TRBJ2-7,TRBD1,TGTGCCAGCAGCTTAGCGACAGGGAACTCCTACGAGCAGTACTTC,CASSLATGNSYEQYF
.,TRBV23-1,TRBJ1-1,.,TGCGCCAGCAGTCAATCACAGAGAGGGAACACTGAAGCTTTCTTT,CASSQSQRGNTEAFF
.,TRBV4-1,TRBJ1-4,.,TGCGCCAGCAGCCCAGCGACTGGAGAAAAACTGTTTTTT,CASSPATGEKLFF
many,TRBV16,TRBJ2-6,.,TGTGCCAGCACCGCGTCTGGGGCCAACGTCCTGACTTTC,CASTASGANVLTF
.,TRBV4-3,TRBJ1-1,.,TGCGCCAGCAGCCAAGAACCGGGGCAGACAGTTGAAGCTTTCTTT,CASSQEPGQTVEAFF
few,TRBV29-1,TRBJ2-3,TRBD2,TGCAGCGTCTCGGGACTAGCGGGGCCCACAGATACGCAGTATTTT,CSVSGLAGPTDTQYF
few,TRBV6-5,TRBJ1-5,.,TGTGCCAGCAGTTACCGGTCGGGCAATCAGCCCCAGCATTTT,CASSYRSGNQPQHF
.,TRBV7-9,TRBJ1-1,.,TGTGCCAGCAGCTTAGAGGGACACCCGATGAACACTGAAGCTTTCTTT,CASSLEGHPMNTEAFF
few,TRBV5-4,TRBJ2-2,.,TGTGCCAGCAGCTTGAAGTGGCCGGGGGAGCTGTTTTTT,CASSLKWPGELFF
few,TRBV9,TRBJ2-2,.,TGTGCCAGCAGCCCCGGAGGATCAGGGCTCACCGGGGAGCTGTTTTTT,CASSPGGSGLTGELFF
.,TRBV6-5,TRBJ2-7,TRBD2,TGTGCCAGCAGTTACTCGATTGGCGGGAGGGAGAATGTGCAGTACTTC,CASSYSIGGRENVQYF
.,TRBV5-1,TRBJ2-1,.,TGCGCCAGCAGCTTGAATTATGGCTCCTACAATGAGCAGTTCTTC,CASSLNYGSYNEQFF
few,TRBV7-2,TRBJ1-5,.,TGTGCCAGCAGCTTAGGAGAGAGGACGACCCAGCATTTT,CASSLGERTTQHF
few,TRBV7-9,TRBJ2-7,.,TGTGCCAGCAGCCATGGGACGGCAGGGGAGCAGTACTTC,CASSHGTAGEQYF
.,TRBV5-4,TRBJ2-2,.,TGTGCCAGCAGCTTGGCCATCGGCGGAGCTTGGGCCGGGGAGCTGTTTTTT,CASSLAIGGAWAGELFF